These 26 T cell receptor beta chains came from one sample sequenced in a study of siplizumab effects on memory and regulatory T cells. The assay was immunoSEQ multiplex PCR, and TCRdb's table has in-frame clones only and misses some. This sample has about 50,000 clones, with over 85% found just once. The sequencing sample was made of CD8+ T cells sorted from blood. The origin of the receptors is a human donor in good health.

This rearrangement joins TRBV29-1 to TRBJ2-5, with D possibly matching TRBD2 (7 bases). CDR3 length: 14 residues. The germline V gene has CDR1 SQVTM and CDR2 ANQGSEA. The ends were cut back, 3 bases at V and 4 bases at J, with 15 bases in the middle. The CDR3 spells CSVDWRGTRETQYF. As DNA, the CDR3 is TGCAGCGTTGACTGGCGGGGGACAAGAGAGACCCAGTACTTC. The full variable domain, completed using reference TRBV29-1 and TRBJ2-5, is SAVISQKPSRDICQRGTSLTIQCQVDSQVTMMFWYRQQPGQSLTLIATANQGSEATYESGFVIDKFPISRPNLTFSTLTVSNMSPEDSSIYLCSVDWRGTRETQYFGPGTRLLVL.

The V call is TRBV13, the J call TRBJ2-7; TRBD2 matches 8 bases. This CDR3 spans 15 amino acids. V shed 5 bases and J 0 bases; nucleotides not matched to a gene: 6. Germline lookup yields CDR1 PRHDT and CDR2 FYEKMQ (reference sequence). CDR3 sequence reads: CASSAGGFSSYEQYF. The CDR3 DNA sequence: TGTGCCAGCAGCGCGGGGGGCTTCAGCTCCTACGAGCAGTACTTC.

V is TRBV28 and J is TRBJ1-2; possibly TRBD1 for D (5 bases). CDR1 is MDHEN and CDR2 is SYDVKM in the germline V gene. The CDR3 consists of 13 residues. The V gene lost 3 bases and the J gene lost 7 bases, with 12 bases spanning the gap. The CDR3 spells CASSLWGFGGYTF. The CDR3 DNA reads TGTGCCAGCAGTTTGTGGGGGTTTGGTGGCTACACCTTC.

The chain employs TRBV30 and TRBJ2-7; D possibly matches TRBD1 or TRBD2 (5 bases each). The CDR3 contains 14 residues. The germline V gene encodes CDR1 GTSNPN and CDR2 SVGIG (reference sequence). The V gene lost 1 base and the J gene lost 5 bases, with 15 bases spanning the gap. CDR3 amino acids: CAWSDGAPVDEQYF. The CDR3 DNA reads as TGTGCCTGGAGTGACGGGGCCCCCGTCGACGAGCAGTACTTC.

The chain recombines TRBV14 with TRBJ2-7; D is undetermined. Germline CDR1 is SGHDN and CDR2 is FVKESK. The ends were cut back, 2 bases at V and 3 bases at J, with 5 bases in the middle. CDR3 size: 12 residues. The CDR3, as DNA: TGTGCCAGCAGCCAATTTTACTACGAGCAGTACTTC. It translates to CASSQFYYEQYF. Using reference TRBV14 and TRBJ2-7 for the parts outside the CDR3, the full variable domain is EAGVTQFPSHSVIEKGQTVTLRCDPISGHDNLYWYRRVMGKEIKFLLHFVKESKQDESGMPNNRFLAERTGGTYSTLKVQPAELEDSGVYFCASSQFYYEQYFGPGTRLTVT.

The chain links TRBV7-3 to TRBJ2-7, with 7 bases aligning to TRBD2. Germline V CDR1 and CDR2: SGHTA, FQGTGA. With 2 bases clipped from V and 3 bases from J, the junction kept 4 bases outside the gene matches. CDR3 length: 14 amino acids. The CDR3 protein is CASSLASGDYEQYF. In nucleotides, the CDR3 is TGTGCCAGCAGCTTAGCTAGCGGAGACTACGAGCAGTACTTC.

The chain recombines TRBV11-3 with TRBJ2-5, with D possibly being TRBD1 (7 bases). Germline CDR1 and CDR2: SGHNT and YENEEA. This CDR3 comprises 16 residues. Trimming pared 5 bases from V and 4 bases from J, leaving 20 bases between. The CDR3: CASSLRQGGEVETQYF. The DNA for the CDR3 is TGTGCCAGCAGCCTTAGACAGGGAGGAGAAGTAGAGACCCAGTACTTC.

The chain recombines TRBV6-5 with TRBJ1-5; D is unclear. This CDR3 spans 13 amino acids. Germline CDR1 MNHEY, CDR2 SVGAGI. Trimming took 0 bases from V and 5 from J, leaving 5 bases between them. The CDR3 protein is CASSYSGYQPQHF. CDR3 bases: TGTGCCAGCAGTTACTCGGGTTATCAGCCCCAGCATTTT.

V usage is TRBV14 and J usage is TRBJ2-2; 9 positions match TRBD1. CDR1 and CDR2 from the germline V gene are SGHDN and FVKESK. V shed 3 bases and J 5 bases; nucleotides not matched to a gene: 1. This CDR3 contains 14 residues. CDR3 region: CASSHGTGTGELFF. The DNA of the CDR3 is TGTGCCAGCAGCCACGGGACAGGGACCGGGGAGCTGTTTTTT.

CDR3 bases: TGCGCCAGCAGCCTCTTGGGCCAGGGCAGTGAAAAACTGTTTTTT. This gives the protein CASSLLGQGSEKLFF. The J gene is TRBJ1-4, the V gene TRBV5-1; a weak D match, TRBD1 (5 bases). The CDR3 sequence is 15 residues long. V dropped 4 bases and J dropped 7 bases, with 17 bases sitting between them. Germline V gives CDR1 SGHRS, CDR2 YFSETQ.

The chain couples TRBV19 to TRBJ1-1; D gene unclear. Germline CDR1 reads LNHDA; CDR2 reads SQIVND (reference sequence). This CDR3 comprises 11 residues. Trimming shortened V by 7 bases and J by 5 bases, and 8 bases separated the two germline ends. The CDR3 DNA reads as TGTGCCAGTATGTCCGGGACTGAAGCTTTCTTT. This codes for CASMSGTEAFF. Supplemented by reference TRBV19 and TRBJ1-1, the full variable domain reads DGGITQSPKYLFRKEGQNVTLSCEQNLNHDAMYWYRQDPGQGLRLIYYSQIVNDFQKGDIAEGYSVSREKKESFPLTVTSAQKNPTAFYLCASMSGTEAFFGQGTRLTVV.

V and J are TRBV27 and TRBJ1-1, with no clear D. CDR1 and CDR2 from the germline V gene are MNHEY and SMNVEV (reference sequence). There are 12 residues in the CDR3. The V end lost 6 bases, the J end lost 0 bases, and 5 bases lay between the germline ends. CDR3 coding DNA: TGTGCCAGCAGAACCTTGAACACTGAAGCTTTCTTT. Amino acid sequence: CASRTLNTEAFF.

This chain joins TRBV18 and TRBJ2-1; TRBD2 might be the D (5 bases). This CDR3 is built from 11 residues. The germline V gene encodes CDR1 KGHSH and CDR2 LQKENI. V dropped 6 bases and J dropped 7 bases, with 7 bases sitting between them. The CDR3, as DNA: TGTGCCAGCTCCCCGGGGAATGAGCAGTTCTTC. It is translated as CASSPGNEQFF.

This clone was seen a single time. This chain uses TRBV23-1 with TRBJ2-2; D call uncertain. TRBV23-1 qualifies as an ORF whose function is uncertain. The CDR3 is made up of 15 amino acids. Deletions cut 3 bases from V and 4 bases from J, with 12 bases between. The DNA of the CDR3 is TGCGCCAGCAGTCATGCCCGATCGGGCACCGGGGAGCTGTTTTTT. This sequence encodes CASSHARSGTGELFF.

V gene TRBV5-1 combines with J gene TRBJ2-7; TRBD1 or TRBD2 may be the D gene (5 bases each). Germline lookup yields CDR1 SGHRS and CDR2 YFSETQ. There are 13 residues in the CDR3. Trimming shortened V by 2 bases and J by 4 bases, and 10 bases separated the two germline ends. CDR3 coding DNA: TGCGCCAGCAGCTTCCAGGGACCATACGAGCAGTACTTC. It yields the protein CASSFQGPYEQYF.

This sequence joins TRBV19 and TRBJ2-7; D could derive from TRBD1 or TRBD2 (5 bases each). The CDR3 is 12 amino acids. Germline lookup yields CDR1 LNHDA and CDR2 SQIVND (reference sequence). The V gene lost 5 bases and the J gene lost 5 bases, with 10 bases spanning the gap. The CDR3 DNA sequence: TGTGCCAGTAGTTGGGGGTCTGACGAGCAGTACTTC. The encoded protein is CASSWGSDEQYF. Supplemented by reference TRBV19 and TRBJ2-7, the full variable domain reads DGGITQSPKYLFRKEGQNVTLSCEQNLNHDAMYWYRQDPGQGLRLIYYSQIVNDFQKGDIAEGYSVSREKKESFPLTVTSAQKNPTAFYLCASSWGSDEQYFGPGTRLTVT.

This chain uses TRBV5-4 with TRBJ2-1, with D possibly being TRBD2 (5 bases). The V gene lost 4 bases and the J gene lost 0 bases, with 11 bases spanning the gap. There are 15 residues in the CDR3. Germline V gene data show CDR1 as SGHNT and CDR2 as YYREEE (reference sequence). CDR3 sequence: CASSLVRGSYNEQFF. The CDR3 nucleotides read TGTGCCAGCAGCCTAGTACGGGGCTCCTACAATGAGCAGTTCTTC.

The chain couples TRBV27 to TRBJ2-7, with TRBD2 matching 14 bases. CDR1 is MNHEY, CDR2 SMNVEV, per germline (reference sequence). The CDR3 is 15 residues long. The junction had 1 base not matched to a gene; V was cut back by 4 bases and J by 2 bases. The DNA of the CDR3 is TGTGCCAGCAGTTCGGGACTAGCGGGAGCCTACGAGCAGTACTTC. Translating gives CASSSGLAGAYEQYF.

The chain employs TRBV10-3 and TRBJ2-7; D ambiguous. This CDR3 region has 15 residues. The V end lost 0 bases, the J end lost 3 bases, and 12 bases lay between the germline ends. The V gene's germline CDR1 is ENHRY and CDR2 SYGVKD. The CDR3 loop is CAISESRSRSYEQYF. The CDR3 DNA sequence: TGTGCCATCAGTGAGTCCCGTTCACGTAGCTACGAGCAGTACTTC.

V is TRBV4-1 and J is TRBJ2-7; D remains ambiguous. Trimming removed 1 base from V and 4 bases from J, with 8 bases in between. Per the germline V gene, CDR1 is MGHRA and CDR2 is YSYEKL. The CDR3 is 13 amino acids. The CDR3 DNA sequence: TGCGCCAGCAGCCAAGTAGGGCCGTACGAGCAGTACTTC. Residues: CASSQVGPYEQYF.

Here the CDR3 reads CASSSGWNQPQHF. The CDR3 region has the DNA TGTGCCAGCAGCTCGGGGTGGAATCAGCCCCAGCATTTT. The chain recombines TRBV9 with TRBJ1-5, with D uncertain. This CDR3 is 13 amino acids long. Germline values: CDR1 SGDLS, CDR2 YYNGEE. Deletions cut 4 bases from V and 4 bases from J, with 9 bases between.

This chain links TRBV27 with TRBJ1-2, with a tentative D call TRBD1 (5 bases). The CDR3 loop spans 14 amino acids. The V and J ends lost 2 bases and 4 bases respectively, with 11 bases between them. Looked up from germline, CDR1 is MNHEY and CDR2 is SMNVEV (reference sequence). The CDR3 sequence is CASSLGGVGYGYTF. The DNA for the CDR3 is TGTGCCAGCAGTTTAGGAGGGGTTGGCTATGGCTACACCTTC.

The chain carries TRBV19 and TRBJ1-1; D is uncertain. V shed 4 bases and J shed 4 bases, with 16 bases lying between them. The CDR3 spans 15 residues. Germline values: CDR1 LNHDA, CDR2 SQIVND (reference sequence). CDR3 in DNA: TGTGCCAGTAGTACTCCGGAACCCTCGGGCACTGAAGCTTTCTTT. Translating it yields CASSTPEPSGTEAFF.

This clone was observed a few times. The chain recombines TRBV7-3 with TRBJ2-3; D may be TRBD2 (6 bases). Germline V gives CDR1 SGHTA, CDR2 FQGTGA. Deletions cut 5 bases from V and 4 bases from J, with 16 bases between. The CDR3 loop spans 15 amino acids. The CDR3 spells CASSPTSFKADTQYF. CDR3 coding DNA: TGTGCCAGCAGCCCTACTAGCTTTAAGGCAGATACGCAGTATTTT.

The chain carries TRBV11-2 and TRBJ2-7; 11 positions agree with TRBD2. V shed 5 bases and J 3 bases; nucleotides not matched to a gene: 12. CDR3 length: 17 residues. Germline V gene data show CDR1 as SGHAT and CDR2 as FQNNGV. As DNA, the CDR3 is TGTGCCAGCAGCCCCCCCGGCTGGGGGACTAGCGGCTACGAGCAGTACTTC. Protein sequence: CASSPPGWGTSGYEQYF.

This chain joins TRBV5-6 and TRBJ2-3; the D call may be TRBD1 or TRBD2 (6 bases each). V was pared by 3 bases and J by 8 bases, with 10 bases between. The CDR3 covers 12 residues. Germline assignment: CDR1 SGHDT and CDR2 YYEEEE. The CDR3 here is CASSSQGGTQYF. The CDR3 nucleotides are TGTGCCAGCAGCTCACAGGGAGGTACGCAGTATTTT.